This passage covers 8 T cell receptor beta chains from one sample sequenced in a study of blood T cell repertoires in COVID-19. The protocol was immunoSEQ multiplex PCR, while the TCRdb copy is restricted to in-frame clones and leaves out a portion. Among some 89,000 clones listed, roughly 80% were seen once. The source material was peripheral blood. Source of these receptors: a man aged 60 to 75 with acute or convalescent COVID-19.

The rearrangement joins TRBV9 to TRBJ2-5, with 7 bases aligning to TRBD1. Germline V lookup: CDR1 SGDLS, CDR2 YYNGEE. The CDR3 consists of 15 residues. V dropped 1 base and J dropped 2; count of bases not matched to a gene: 5. The CDR3 DNA reads TGTGCCAGCAGCGTATTAGGGGACAGTCAAGAGACCCAGTACTTC. This translates into CASSVLGDSQETQYF.

J is TRBJ2-7 and V is TRBV6-5; 8 bases map to TRBD1. The length of the CDR3 is 15 residues. Germline V gene lookup returns CDR1 MNHEY and CDR2 SVGAGI. V was clipped by 6 bases and J by 2 bases; unmatched bases: 9. The CDR3 loop is CASSSSGTGPYEQYF. CDR3 DNA sequence: TGTGCCAGCAGCAGCTCCGGGACAGGACCCTACGAGCAGTACTTC.

The J gene is TRBJ2-7, the V gene TRBV27, with 10 bases matching TRBD2. V shed 6 bases and J 2 bases; nucleotides not matched to a gene: 19. Germline V gene sequence: CDR1 MNHEY, CDR2 SMNVEV (reference sequence). This CDR3 region has 19 residues. As DNA, the CDR3 is TGTGCCAGCAGCCAGGCCGAAGGACTAGCGGTCCCAGCCCCCTACGAGCAGTACTTC. Translation: CASSQAEGLAVPAPYEQYF.

This CDR3 reads CASSSLGASGGLETQYF. In DNA form, the CDR3 reads TGTGCCAGTAGTTCCCTTGGGGCTAGCGGAGGTTTAGAGACCCAGTACTTC. This chain links TRBV19 with TRBJ2-5; 7 bases match TRBD2. CDR1 LNHDA and CDR2 SQIVND come from the germline V gene (reference sequence). There are 17 residues in the CDR3. Unmatched junction bases numbered 16, after V lost 5 bases and J lost 4 bases. The whole variable domain, filled in from reference TRBV19 and TRBJ2-5, reads DGGITQSPKYLFRKEGQNVTLSCEQNLNHDAMYWYRQDPGQGLRLIYYSQIVNDFQKGDIAEGYSVSREKKESFPLTVTSAQKNPTAFYLCASSSLGASGGLETQYFGPGTRLLVL.

The chain links TRBV6-5 to TRBJ1-2; D unresolved. CDR1 and CDR2 (germline): MNHEY, SVGAGI. The CDR3 spans 14 residues. V was clipped by 0 bases and J by 2 bases, with 7 bases between them. CDR3 bases: TGTGCCAGCAGTTACTCACGGGAAAACTATGGCTACACCTTC. Encoded protein: CASSYSRENYGYTF.

A note on this clone: The same CDR3 arises from other DNA sequences in this sample as well. V usage is TRBV18 and J usage is TRBJ1-2; 8 bases are shared with TRBD1. The CDR3 loop spans 14 amino acids. With V trimmed by 6 bases and J by 4 bases, 7 bases remained unmatched. Looked up from germline, CDR1 is KGHSH and CDR2 is LQKENI. In DNA, the CDR3 is TGTGCCAGCTCCCAGGGGCAGGGGGCCTATGGCTACACCTTC. Protein: CASSQGQGAYGYTF.

The chain combines TRBV5-8 with TRBJ2-7, with 8 bases identical to TRBD1. Trimming took 8 bases from V and 0 from J; bases not matched to a gene: 4. The germline V gene has CDR1 SGHTS and CDR2 YDEGEE. CDR3 size: 13 residues. The CDR3 protein is CARGDRSSYEQYF. DNA for the CDR3: TGTGCCAGAGGGGACAGGAGCTCCTACGAGCAGTACTTC.

A remark on this clone: The sample contains more than one DNA sequence encoding this CDR3. This chain uses TRBV11-3 with TRBJ2-5; 8 bases match TRBD1. The J segment lost 2 bases and the V segment lost 1 base, leaving 3 bases of the junction unmatched. Germline loops: CDR1 SGHNT, CDR2 YENEEA. The CDR3 runs 15 residues. The CDR3 is CASSLGQGLQETQYF. CDR3 DNA: TGTGCCAGCAGCTTAGGACAGGGGCTACAAGAGACCCAGTACTTC.